The 4 T cell receptor beta chains given below trace back to one sample, sequenced in a study of blood T cell repertoires in COVID-19 (TCRdb year 2020). The library was made by the immunoSEQ multiplex PCR assay. As stored in TCRdb, this immuneACCESS dataset retains in-frame rearrangements with V and J assigned. A fraction of the clones does not appear; measured against another copy, unresolved V genes explain less than half of the discrepancy, and the remainder lacks a known reason. Present in this sample are a few hundred thousand clones, about 87% of which were seen just once. Approximately 4.3% of the sample lies in the top ten. Source material: peripheral blood. The receptor set was obtained from a man aged 55 to 70 who had recovered from COVID-19.

V is TRBV7-9 and J is TRBJ2-7; D possibly corresponds to TRBD1 (6 bases). Trimming left V 2 bases short and J 2 bases short, with 10 bases between. The CDR3 is 14 residues long. Germline loops: CDR1 SEHNR, CDR2 FQNEAQ (reference sequence). CDR3 protein: CASSLPQGTYEQYF. The CDR3 DNA is TGTGCCAGCAGCTTACCTCAGGGGACCTACGAGCAGTACTTC.

The chain carries TRBV19 and TRBJ2-6, with a weak D call TRBD2 (6 bases). The germline V and J ends were trimmed by 7 bases and 1 base, with 11 bases remaining between them. The germline V gene has CDR1 LNHDA and CDR2 SQIVND (reference sequence). This CDR3 has 15 amino acids. CDR3 nucleotides: TGTGCCAGTACCGATGGGGGGTCTGGGGCCAACGTCCTGACTTTC. Protein sequence: CASTDGGSGANVLTF.

This chain uses TRBV19 with TRBJ2-2; D unclear. The V and J ends lost 5 bases and 0 bases respectively, with 4 bases between them. The CDR3 runs 13 residues. Per germline, CDR1 LNHDA and CDR2 SQIVND (reference sequence). This chain's CDR3 is CASSQSNTGELFF. The DNA of the CDR3 is TGTGCCAGTAGTCAGTCGAACACCGGGGAGCTGTTTTTT.

For this clone: The sample holds other DNA sequences that translate to the same CDR3. The rearrangement joins TRBV7-3 to TRBJ2-2; D unresolved. V lost 6 bases and J 6 bases, leaving 11 bases between the germline ends. Germline V gene sequence: CDR1 SGHTA, CDR2 FQGTGA. CDR3 length equals 13 residues. The chain's CDR3 is CASSFTGAGELFF. The CDR3 region has the DNA TGTGCCAGCAGTTTTACGGGTGCCGGGGAGCTGTTTTTT. The full variable domain, rest sourced from reference TRBV7-3 and TRBJ2-2, is GAGVSQTPSNKVTEKGKYVELRCDPISGHTALYWYRQSLGQGPEFLIYFQGTGAADDSGLPNDRFFAVRPEGSVSTLKIQRTERGDSAVYLCASSFTGAGELFFGEGSRLTVL.